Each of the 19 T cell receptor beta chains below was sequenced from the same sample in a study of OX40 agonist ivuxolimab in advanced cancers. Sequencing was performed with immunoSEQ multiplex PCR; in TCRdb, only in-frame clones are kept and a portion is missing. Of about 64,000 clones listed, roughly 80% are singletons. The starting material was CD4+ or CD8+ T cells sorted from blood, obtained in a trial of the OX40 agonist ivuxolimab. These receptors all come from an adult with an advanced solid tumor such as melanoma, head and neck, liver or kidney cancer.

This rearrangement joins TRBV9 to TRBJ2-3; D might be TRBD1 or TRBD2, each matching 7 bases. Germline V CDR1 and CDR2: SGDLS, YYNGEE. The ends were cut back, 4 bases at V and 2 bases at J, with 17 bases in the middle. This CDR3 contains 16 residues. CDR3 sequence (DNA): TGTGCCAGCAGCCCCCAGGGGGGGGGAAACACAGATACGCAGTATTTT. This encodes CASSPQGGGNTDTQYF.

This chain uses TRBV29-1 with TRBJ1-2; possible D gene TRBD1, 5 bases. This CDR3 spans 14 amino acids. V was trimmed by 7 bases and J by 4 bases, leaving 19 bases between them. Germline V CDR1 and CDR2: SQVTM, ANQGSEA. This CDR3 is CSAPLSGYGYGYTF. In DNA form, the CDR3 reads TGCAGCGCCCCACTGTCAGGGTACGGCTATGGCTACACCTTC.

The CDR3 region has the DNA TGTGCCAGCAGCTTCGGGATGTCTGGGGCCAACGTCCTGACTTTC. Translated, it gives CASSFGMSGANVLTF. The J gene is TRBJ2-6, the V gene TRBV7-9; possible D gene TRBD2, 5 bases. V lost 3 bases and J lost 1, with 7 bases in between. The CDR3 covers 15 residues. The germline CDR1 and CDR2 sequences are SEHNR and FQNEAQ (reference sequence). The complete variable domain, with remaining parts taken from reference TRBV7-9 and TRBJ2-6, reads DTGVSQNPRHKITKRGQNVTFRCDPISEHNRLYWYRQTLGQGPEFLTYFQNEAQLEKSRLLSDRFSAERPKGSFSTLEIQRTEQGDSAMYLCASSFGMSGANVLTFGAGSRLTVL.

The CDR3 loop is CAWSPQGPETQYF. Here the CDR3 DNA reads TGTGCCTGGAGCCCACAGGGACCAGAGACCCAGTACTTC. The V and J genes are TRBV30 and TRBJ2-5; D may be TRBD1 (6 bases). Deletions cut 3 bases from V and 4 bases from J, with 12 bases between. Germline V lookup: CDR1 GTSNPN, CDR2 SVGIG (reference sequence). This CDR3 region has 13 residues.

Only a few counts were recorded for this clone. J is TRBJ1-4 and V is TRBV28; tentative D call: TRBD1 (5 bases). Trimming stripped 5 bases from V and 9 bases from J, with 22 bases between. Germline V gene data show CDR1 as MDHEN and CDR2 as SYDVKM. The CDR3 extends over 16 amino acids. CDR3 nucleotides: TGTGCCAGCAGTCCCCGGGGGAGGGGCGCTCTCCAAAAACTGTTTTTT. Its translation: CASSPRGRGALQKLFF. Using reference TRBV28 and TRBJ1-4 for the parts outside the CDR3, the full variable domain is DVKVTQSSRYLVKRTGEKVFLECVQDMDHENMFWYRQDPGLGLRLIYFSYDVKMKEKGDIPEGYSVSREKKERFSLILESASTNQTSMYLCASSPRGRGALQKLFFGSGTQLSVL.

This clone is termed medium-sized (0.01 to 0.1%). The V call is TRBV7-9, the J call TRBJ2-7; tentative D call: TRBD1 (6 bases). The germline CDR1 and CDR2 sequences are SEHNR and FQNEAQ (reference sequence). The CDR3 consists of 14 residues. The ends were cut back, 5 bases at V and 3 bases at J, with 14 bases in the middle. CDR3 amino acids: CASSLTGVLYEQYF. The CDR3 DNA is TGTGCCAGCAGCCTGACAGGAGTTCTCTACGAGCAGTACTTC.

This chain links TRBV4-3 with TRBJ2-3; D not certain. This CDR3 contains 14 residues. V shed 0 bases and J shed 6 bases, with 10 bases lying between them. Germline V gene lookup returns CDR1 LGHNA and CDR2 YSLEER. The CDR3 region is CASSQDINGDTQYF. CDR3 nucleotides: TGCGCCAGCAGCCAAGATATTAATGGGGATACGCAGTATTTT.

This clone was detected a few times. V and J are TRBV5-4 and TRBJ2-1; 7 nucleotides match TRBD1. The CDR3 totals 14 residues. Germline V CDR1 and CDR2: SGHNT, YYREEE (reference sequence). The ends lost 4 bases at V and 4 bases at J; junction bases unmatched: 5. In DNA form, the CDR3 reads TGTGCCAGCAGCCGACAGGGCCCTTACAATGAGCAGTTCTTC. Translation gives CASSRQGPYNEQFF.

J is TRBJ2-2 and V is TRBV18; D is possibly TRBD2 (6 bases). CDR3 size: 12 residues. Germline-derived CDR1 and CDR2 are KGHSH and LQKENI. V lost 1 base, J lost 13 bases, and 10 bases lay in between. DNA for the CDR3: TGTGCCAGCTCACCACTTCAGGGAGGGCTGTTTTTT. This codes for CASSPLQGGLFF.

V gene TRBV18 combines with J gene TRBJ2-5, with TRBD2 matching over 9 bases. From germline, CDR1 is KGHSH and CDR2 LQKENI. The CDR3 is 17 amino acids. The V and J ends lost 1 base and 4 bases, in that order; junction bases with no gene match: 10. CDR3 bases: TGTGCCAGCTCACCACTTCTCTCCAGCGGGGGGACAGAGACCCAGTACTTC. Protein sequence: CASSPLLSSGGTETQYF.

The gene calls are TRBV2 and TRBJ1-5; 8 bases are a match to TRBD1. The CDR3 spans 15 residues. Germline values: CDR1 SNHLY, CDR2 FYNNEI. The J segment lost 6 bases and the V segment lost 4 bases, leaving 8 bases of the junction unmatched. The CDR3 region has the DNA TGTGCCAGCAGTGTTGAGAGGACAGGGATTCAGCCCCAGCATTTT. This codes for CASSVERTGIQPQHF. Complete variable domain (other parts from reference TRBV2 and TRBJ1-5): EPEVTQTPSHQVTQMGQEVILRCVPISNHLYFYWYRQILGQKVEFLVSFYNNEISEKSEIFDDQFSVERPDGSNFTLKIRSTKLEDSAMYFCASSVERTGIQPQHFGDGTRLSIL.

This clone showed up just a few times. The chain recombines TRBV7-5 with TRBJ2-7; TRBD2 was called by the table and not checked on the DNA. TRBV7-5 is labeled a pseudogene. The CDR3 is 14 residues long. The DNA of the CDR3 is TGTGTCAGAAGCCCCTTAGCGGGACTGGGGGAGCAGTACTTC. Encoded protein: CVRSPLAGLGEQYF.

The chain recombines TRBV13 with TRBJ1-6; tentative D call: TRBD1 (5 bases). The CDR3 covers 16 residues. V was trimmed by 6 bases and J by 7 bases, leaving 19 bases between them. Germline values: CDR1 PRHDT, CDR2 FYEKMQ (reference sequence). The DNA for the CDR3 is TGTGCCAGCAGGCCATCTCCGGGACCGCTAAATTCACCCCTCCACTTT. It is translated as CASRPSPGPLNSPLHF.

The chain's CDR3 is CASSEALAGSYEQYF. The CDR3 DNA sequence: TGTGCCAGCAGTGAAGCGCTAGCGGGCTCCTACGAGCAGTACTTC. V and J are TRBV6-1 and TRBJ2-7; TRBD2 matches at 8 bases. Trimming took 0 bases from V and 0 from J; bases not matched to a gene: 1. The germline V gene encodes CDR1 MNHNS and CDR2 SASEGT. This CDR3 spans 15 amino acids.

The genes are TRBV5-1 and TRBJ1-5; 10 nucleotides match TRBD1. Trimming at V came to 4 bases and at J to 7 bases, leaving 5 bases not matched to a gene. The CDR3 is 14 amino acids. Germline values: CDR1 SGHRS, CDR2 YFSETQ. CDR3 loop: CASSEGTGDQPQHF. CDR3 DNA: TGCGCCAGCAGCGAGGGGACAGGGGACCAGCCCCAGCATTTT.

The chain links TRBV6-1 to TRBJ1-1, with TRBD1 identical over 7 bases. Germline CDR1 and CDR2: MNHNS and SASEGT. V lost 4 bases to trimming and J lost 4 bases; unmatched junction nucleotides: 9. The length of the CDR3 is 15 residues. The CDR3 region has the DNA TGTGCCAGCAGTGGACAGGGATGGGTTACCACTGAAGCTTTCTTT. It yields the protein CASSGQGWVTTEAFF.

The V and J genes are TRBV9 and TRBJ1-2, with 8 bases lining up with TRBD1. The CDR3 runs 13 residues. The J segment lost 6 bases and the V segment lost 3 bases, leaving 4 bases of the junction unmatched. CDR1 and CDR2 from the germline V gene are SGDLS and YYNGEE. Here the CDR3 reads CASSGRDRNGYTF. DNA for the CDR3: TGTGCCAGCAGCGGCCGGGACAGGAATGGCTACACCTTC.

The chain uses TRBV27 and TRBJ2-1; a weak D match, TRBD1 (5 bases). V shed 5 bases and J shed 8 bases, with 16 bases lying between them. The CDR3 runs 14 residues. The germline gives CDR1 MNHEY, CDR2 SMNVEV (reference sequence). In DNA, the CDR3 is TGTGCCAGCAGTCCCGACAGACTTAGCTATGAGCAGTTCTTC. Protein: CASSPDRLSYEQFF.

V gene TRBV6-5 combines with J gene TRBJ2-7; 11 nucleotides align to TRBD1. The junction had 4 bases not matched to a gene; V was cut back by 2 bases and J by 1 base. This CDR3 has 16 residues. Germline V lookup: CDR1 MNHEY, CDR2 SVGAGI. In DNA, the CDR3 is TGTGCCAGCAGTTACGGGGGGACAGGGGGGTCCTACGAGCAGTACTTC. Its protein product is CASSYGGTGGSYEQYF.